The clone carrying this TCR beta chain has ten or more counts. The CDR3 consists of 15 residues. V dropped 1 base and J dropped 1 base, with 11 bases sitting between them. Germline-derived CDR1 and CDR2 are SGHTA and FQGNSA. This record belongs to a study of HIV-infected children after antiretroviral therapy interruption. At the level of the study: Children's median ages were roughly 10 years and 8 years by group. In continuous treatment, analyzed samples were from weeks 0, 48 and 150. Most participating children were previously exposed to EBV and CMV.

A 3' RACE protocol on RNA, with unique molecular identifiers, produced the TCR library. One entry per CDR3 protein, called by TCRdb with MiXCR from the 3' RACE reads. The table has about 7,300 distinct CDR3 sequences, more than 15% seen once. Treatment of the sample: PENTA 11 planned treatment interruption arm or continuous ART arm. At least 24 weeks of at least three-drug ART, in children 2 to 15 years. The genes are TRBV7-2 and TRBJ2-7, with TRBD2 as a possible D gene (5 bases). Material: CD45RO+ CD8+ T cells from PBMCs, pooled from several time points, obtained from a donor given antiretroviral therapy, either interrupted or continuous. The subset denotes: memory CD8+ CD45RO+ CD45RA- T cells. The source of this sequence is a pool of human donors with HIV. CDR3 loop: CASSLEEGSSYEQYF. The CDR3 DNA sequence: TGTGCCAGCAGCTTAGAAGAGGGATCATCCTACGAGCAGTACTTC.